This T cell receptor beta chain emerged from a study of radiation and T cells in renal cell carcinoma. This clone occurred once. Antigen specificity is unknown. Points from the study as a whole: Top tumor clonotypes rose in blood 2 weeks post-radiation, then contracted. Without pretreatment biopsies, baseline tumor clonotype presence was undetermined.

The CDR3 is made up of 13 amino acids. The V end lost 3 bases, the J end lost 2 bases, and 5 bases lay between the germline ends. Germline V gene lookup returns CDR1 KGHSH and CDR2 LQKENI. TCRdb's table, derived via immunoSEQ multiplex PCR, lists solely in-frame clones and lacks some. The sample has about 140,000 clones, roughly 80% seen once. Time point reported: baseline pretreatment blood. Treatment denoted: 15 Gy SBRT to primary tumor, nephrectomy 4 weeks later. Radiation-treated patients gave blood at baseline, week 2 and week 4. The patient's renal cell carcinoma had clear cell pathology. The V gene is TRBV18, the J gene TRBJ1-5, with unresolved D. The clonotype originates from a woman in her 50s with renal cell carcinoma. The specimen was blood, collected from a patient whose treatment included radiotherapy and nephrectomy. CDR3 in DNA: TGTGCCAGCTCACCCCAGGGCAATCAGCCCCAGCATTTT. It is translated as CASSPQGNQPQHF.